These 32 T cell receptor beta chains came from one sample sequenced in a study of T-cell reconstitution after alpha-beta-depleted transplantation in children. TCRbeta library preparation incorporated unique molecular identifiers. TCRdb reanalysed the PCR reads using MiXCR and keeps one entry per CDR3 protein. This sample has 350,000 to 400,000 distinct CDR3 sequences, with 20% found just once. The sample in question was PBMCs from the stem cell graft donor, obtained from the stem cell graft. These receptors originate from a human donor who donated a stem cell graft to a child with acute myeloid leukemia.

This clonotype came up a few times. This chain joins TRBV27 and TRBJ2-5; TRBD2 is a possible D gene (6 bases). CDR1 MNHEY and CDR2 SMNVEV come from the germline V gene (reference sequence). The CDR3 runs 16 residues. V was trimmed by 6 bases and J by 2 bases, leaving 19 bases between them. The CDR3 region is CASRGRDLFLQETQYF. The CDR3 DNA sequence: TGTGCCAGCAGGGGGCGGGATCTCTTTTTACAAGAGACCCAGTACTTC.

With regard to this clonotype: The junction and the germline gene differ at one end; a read error may be behind it. The chain couples TRBV7-7 to TRBJ2-1; 11 bases match TRBD2. Germline V gene sequence: CDR1 SSHAT, CDR2 FNYEAQ (reference sequence). There are 16 residues in the CDR3. This chain's CDR3 is CASSLGPSGRYNEQFF. Here the CDR3 DNA reads TGTGCTAGCAGCCTAGGCCCTAGCGGGAGGTACAATGAGCAGTTCTTC.

This clonotype has a handful of counts. The CDR3 sequence is CSNLGGGYNEQFF. DNA of the CDR3: TGCAGCAATCTAGGGGGGGGCTACAATGAGCAGTTCTTC. This chain uses TRBV29-1 with TRBJ2-1, with D possibly being TRBD2 (7 bases). CDR3 length equals 13 residues. Germline lookup yields CDR1 SQVTM and CDR2 ANQGSEA. V was cut by 8 bases and J by 3 bases, with 14 bases left in between.

This clonotype was seen many times. This chain joins TRBV29-1 and TRBJ2-5; 10 positions agree with TRBD2. CDR1 is SQVTM and CDR2 is ANQGSEA in the germline V gene. The CDR3 runs 13 residues. Trimming removed 4 bases from V and 4 bases from J; junction bases left unmatched: 3. In nucleotides, the CDR3 is TGCAGCGTTGCTAGCGGGAGTGCAGAGACCCAGTACTTC. Translated, it gives CSVASGSAETQYF.

This rearrangement joins TRBV7-9 to TRBJ1-3; TRBD1 matches at 10 bases. Unmatched junction bases numbered 8, after V lost 0 bases and J lost 0 bases. CDR3 length: 19 amino acids. The V gene's germline CDR1 is SEHNR and CDR2 FQNEAQ (reference sequence). The CDR3 DNA reads as TGTGCCAGCAGCTTAGCCGGACAGGGGGAACAAAGCTCTGGAAACACCATATATTTT. The encoded protein is CASSLAGQGEQSSGNTIYF.

This clonotype was counted a few times. The chain links TRBV5-1 to TRBJ2-1; 9 bases match TRBD2. The CDR3 is 15 residues long. Germline V lookup: CDR1 SGHRS, CDR2 YFSETQ. Trimming cost V 4 bases and J 5 bases; bases outside gene matches: 7. The DNA of the CDR3 is TGCGCCAGCAGCCTATCGGGGACTAGCAACAATGAGCAGTTCTTC. This gives the protein CASSLSGTSNNEQFF.

This clonotype appeared many times. This chain connects TRBV10-3 to TRBJ2-1; 11 bases align to TRBD2. This CDR3 has 17 amino acids. Trimming removed 11 bases from V and 0 bases from J; junction bases left unmatched: 12. Germline V gives CDR1 ENHRY, CDR2 SYGVKD. This CDR3 is CAAQGTSGGSSYNEQFF. CDR3 nucleotide sequence: TGTGCCGCCCAAGGGACTAGCGGAGGCAGCTCCTACAATGAGCAGTTCTTC.

This sequence joins TRBV12-3 or TRBV12-4 and TRBJ2-1; D call uncertain. V lost 3 bases to trimming and J lost 8 bases, with 5 bases between them. The CDR3 runs to 11 residues. The CDR3 is CASSFDYEQFF. The CDR3 nucleotides are TGTGCCAGCAGTTTCGACTATGAGCAGTTCTTC.

The V call is TRBV20-1, the J call TRBJ2-5; TRBD2 agrees at 7 bases. The trim removed 6 bases at V and 1 base at J, leaving 14 bases unmatched. The CDR3 totals 16 residues. From germline, CDR1 is DFQATT and CDR2 SNEGSKA (reference sequence). The CDR3 coding sequence is TGCAGTGCGATCCCCCGGGGGACTACCTCCCAAGAGACCCAGTACTTC. This codes for CSAIPRGTTSQETQYF.

This clonotype showed up many times. This chain joins TRBV27 and TRBJ2-1; D uncertain. Germline CDR1 is MNHEY and CDR2 is SMNVEV (reference sequence). The CDR3 has 12 residues. V was shortened by 9 bases and J by 4 bases, with 10 bases between the two germline ends. Written as DNA, the CDR3 is TGTGCCAGTCGAAAAACTTACAATGAGCAGTTCTTC. Protein product: CASRKTYNEQFF.

This clonotype was observed at least ten times. The CDR3 loop reads CASSQDRRVNTGELFF. The CDR3 DNA reads as TGCGCCAGCAGCCAAGATCGCCGCGTCAACACCGGGGAGCTGTTTTTT. The V and J genes are TRBV4-3 and TRBJ2-2; D is unresolved. This CDR3 spans 16 amino acids. The germline CDR1 and CDR2 sequences are LGHNA and YSLEER. Trimming left V 0 bases short and J 2 bases short, with 10 bases between.

The chain uses TRBV28 and TRBJ2-7; 10 bases agree with TRBD2. V was clipped by 5 bases and J by 1 base; unmatched bases: 11. Germline V gene lookup returns CDR1 MDHEN and CDR2 SYDVKM. The CDR3 is 17 residues long. Here the CDR3 reads CASSESSGSVWSYEQYF. CDR3 sequence (DNA): TGTGCCAGCAGTGAGTCTAGCGGGAGTGTTTGGTCCTACGAGCAGTACTTC.

For the CDR3, the DNA is TGCAGCGTAGTTATTTGGGACAATGAGCAGTTCTTC. This translates into CSVVIWDNEQFF. The rearrangement joins TRBV29-1 to TRBJ2-1; D is ambiguous. Trimming removed 6 bases from V and 5 bases from J, with 11 bases in between. Germline CDR1 SQVTM, CDR2 ANQGSEA. This CDR3 spans 12 amino acids.

In this sample, this clonotype turned up many times. This chain links TRBV20-1 with TRBJ2-7; 8 bases fit TRBD2. There are 14 residues in the CDR3. Unmatched junction bases numbered 9, after V lost 5 bases and J lost 3 bases. The germline V gene has CDR1 DFQATT and CDR2 SNEGSKA (reference sequence). The CDR3 is CSASSGSQSYEQYF. CDR3 nucleotide sequence: TGCAGTGCTTCCAGCGGGAGTCAGAGCTACGAGCAGTACTTC.

For the CDR3, the DNA is TGCAGCGTTCAGGGTTTCTCTGGGGCCAACGTCCTGACTTTC. Translated, it gives CSVQGFSGANVLTF. The rearrangement joins TRBV29-1 to TRBJ2-6, with TRBD1 as a possible D gene (5 bases). The CDR3 loop spans 14 amino acids. V was shortened by 5 bases and J by 0 bases, with 8 bases between the two germline ends. Germline V gives CDR1 SQVTM, CDR2 ANQGSEA.

Details on this clonotype: A single base separates this from a much larger clone, so it may be a read error. The chain combines TRBV6-5 with TRBJ1-4; D gene ambiguous. The CDR3 is made up of 14 amino acids. Looked up from germline, CDR1 is MNHEY and CDR2 is SVGAGI. Deletions cut 2 bases from V and 6 bases from J, with 10 bases between. The CDR3 nucleotides are TGTGCCAGCAGTTACGCTGGAGTTGATGAAAAACTGTTTTTT. As protein: CASSYAGVDEKLFF.

This clonotype has a handful of counts. The rearrangement joins TRBV10-3 to TRBJ2-1; D gene ambiguous. The V end was cut by 0 bases, the J end by 0 bases, with 18 bases between. Per germline, CDR1 ENHRY and CDR2 SYGVKD. This CDR3 comprises 19 residues. The CDR3 DNA is TGTGCCATCAGTGAGTCGACGACGGGTATCACCAGCTCCTACAATGAGCAGTTCTTC. Translation gives CAISESTTGITSSYNEQFF.

This chain links TRBV12-3 or TRBV12-4 with TRBJ1-1; D is undetermined. CDR3 length: 13 amino acids. V lost 2 bases and J 4 bases, leaving 8 bases between the germline ends. The CDR3 coding sequence is TGTGCCAGCAGTTTAAAGGCGAGCACTGAAGCTTTCTTT. Translation: CASSLKASTEAFF.

The chain's CDR3 is CASSLRAGTYEQYF. Written as DNA, the CDR3 is TGTGCCAGCAGTTTAAGGGCCGGAACCTACGAGCAGTACTTC. The rearrangement links TRBV27 to TRBJ2-7; D not certain. The CDR3 is 14 amino acids. Looked up from germline, CDR1 is MNHEY and CDR2 is SMNVEV (reference sequence). V was trimmed by 2 bases and J by 2 bases, leaving 10 bases between them.

This clonotype was seen a few times. J is TRBJ2-1 and V is TRBV20-1; 10 positions match TRBD2. V lost 2 bases, J lost 0 bases, and 4 bases stayed unmatched. The CDR3 extends over 16 amino acids. Per the germline V gene, CDR1 is DFQATT and CDR2 is SNEGSKA (reference sequence). CDR3 region: CSARLAGGPSYNEQFF. The DNA of the CDR3 is TGCAGTGCTAGATTAGCGGGAGGCCCCTCCTACAATGAGCAGTTCTTC.

This clonotype was seen a handful of times. The rearrangement uses TRBV18 and TRBJ2-6; no reliable D call. V dropped 4 bases and J dropped 0 bases, with 13 bases sitting between them. Germline-derived CDR1 and CDR2 are KGHSH and LQKENI. The CDR3 contains 17 residues. CDR3 nucleotide sequence: TGTGCCAGCTCACGAAACGGACCGAACTCTGGGGCCAACGTCCTGACTTTC. Protein sequence: CASSRNGPNSGANVLTF.

The genes are TRBV4-1 and TRBJ2-7, with D uncertain. Trimming took 1 base from V and 5 from J, leaving 15 bases between them. This CDR3 is 15 amino acids long. Germline V gene sequence: CDR1 MGHRA, CDR2 YSYEKL. This chain's CDR3 is CASSQGVSSSNEQYF. The CDR3 nucleotides are TGCGCCAGCAGCCAAGGCGTTTCTAGTTCCAACGAGCAGTACTTC.

The sample holds many counts of this clonotype. V usage is TRBV20-1 and J usage is TRBJ2-1; 8 bases line up with TRBD2. The germline CDR1 and CDR2 sequences are DFQATT and SNEGSKA (reference sequence). Losses at the gene ends were 4 bases for V and 0 bases for J; bases not matched to a gene: 5. The CDR3 has 15 amino acids. The CDR3 spells CSAKLSGSSYNEQFF. CDR3 coding DNA: TGCAGTGCTAAACTGAGCGGGAGCTCCTACAATGAGCAGTTCTTC.

A word on this clonotype: An end of the junction differs from the germline gene, which may be a read error. This chain uses TRBV27 with TRBJ1-1; no firm D call. The CDR3 covers 10 residues. Germline V gives CDR1 MNHEY, CDR2 SMNVEV (reference sequence). The CDR3 nucleotides are TGTGCCAGCGGGAACTCTGAAGCTTTCTTT. Its protein is CASGNSEAFF.

This clonotype was seen a handful of times. The chain carries TRBV29-1 and TRBJ2-5, with D perhaps matching TRBD2 (6 bases). In germline, CDR1 is SQVTM, CDR2 ANQGSEA. Trimming removed 2 bases from V and 2 bases from J, with 9 bases in between. The CDR3 extends over 13 amino acids. The CDR3 here is CSVEPGTQETQYF. Written as DNA, the CDR3 is TGCAGCGTTGAACCAGGGACTCAAGAGACCCAGTACTTC.

This clonotype was recorded a few times. The J gene is TRBJ2-7, the V gene TRBV15; no reliable D call. V was cut by 0 bases and J by 4 bases, with 16 bases left in between. Per the germline V gene, CDR1 is LNHNV and CDR2 is YYDKDF (reference sequence). The CDR3 contains 16 residues. The CDR3 loop is CATSRDHGATPYEQYF. Written as DNA, the CDR3 is TGTGCCACCAGCAGAGATCACGGAGCCACACCGTACGAGCAGTACTTC.

The chain employs TRBV18 and TRBJ1-1; TRBD1 might be the D (5 bases). CDR1 KGHSH and CDR2 LQKENI come from the germline V gene. V lost 2 bases, J lost 3 bases, and 13 bases lay in between. This CDR3 is built from 15 residues. For the CDR3, the DNA is TGTGCCAGCTCACCAGGGGGAATGGCGGACACTGAAGCTTTCTTT. Its translation is CASSPGGMADTEAFF.

CDR3 nucleotide sequence: TGCAGTGCTACCGGGACAGGGGAAGATGAGCAGTTCTTC. Translating it yields CSATGTGEDEQFF. The chain employs TRBV20-1 and TRBJ2-1; TRBD1 matches 10 bases. The J segment lost 8 bases and the V segment lost 4 bases, leaving 5 bases of the junction unmatched. The CDR3 extends over 13 amino acids. The germline V gene has CDR1 DFQATT and CDR2 SNEGSKA (reference sequence).

This rearrangement joins TRBV5-1 to TRBJ2-5; the match to TRBD2 covers 9 bases. Trimming at V came to 1 base and at J to 2 bases, leaving 6 bases not matched to a gene. Germline V CDR1 and CDR2: SGHRS, YFSETQ. The CDR3 is 16 amino acids. CDR3 DNA sequence: TGCGCCAGCAGCTTGTCGACTAGCGGAGGTCAAGAGACCCAGTACTTC. This gives the protein CASSLSTSGGQETQYF.

This clonotype was observed many times. The rearrangement links TRBV20-1 to TRBJ2-1; 14 bases map to TRBD2. V shed 1 base, J shed 0 bases, and the junction held 14 bases outside the gene matches. Germline V gene data show CDR1 as DFQATT and CDR2 as SNEGSKA (reference sequence). The CDR3 consists of 21 residues. CDR3 in amino acids: CSARVGLAGAIRRSSYNEQFF. CDR3 in DNA: TGCAGTGCTAGAGTGGGACTAGCGGGAGCTATTAGAAGGAGCTCCTACAATGAGCAGTTCTTC.

This sequence joins TRBV3-1 and TRBJ1-2; weak D call: TRBD1 (6 bases). Trimming took 5 bases from V and 0 from J, leaving 13 bases between them. This CDR3 region has 15 residues. From germline, CDR1 is LGHDT and CDR2 YNNKEL (reference sequence). The DNA of the CDR3 is TGTGCCAGCAGCACCCGTGGGGGGCCTAACTATGGCTACACCTTC. Translated: CASSTRGGPNYGYTF.

This chain joins TRBV15 and TRBJ2-6; no clear D gene. Deletions cut 1 base from V and 0 bases from J, with 13 bases between. The CDR3 is 18 amino acids. Germline V gene lookup returns CDR1 LNHNV and CDR2 YYDKDF (reference sequence). In DNA form, the CDR3 reads TGTGCCACCAGCAGAGTTGCGTCCTCGAGCTCTGGGGCCAACGTCCTGACTTTC. Encoded protein: CATSRVASSSSGANVLTF.